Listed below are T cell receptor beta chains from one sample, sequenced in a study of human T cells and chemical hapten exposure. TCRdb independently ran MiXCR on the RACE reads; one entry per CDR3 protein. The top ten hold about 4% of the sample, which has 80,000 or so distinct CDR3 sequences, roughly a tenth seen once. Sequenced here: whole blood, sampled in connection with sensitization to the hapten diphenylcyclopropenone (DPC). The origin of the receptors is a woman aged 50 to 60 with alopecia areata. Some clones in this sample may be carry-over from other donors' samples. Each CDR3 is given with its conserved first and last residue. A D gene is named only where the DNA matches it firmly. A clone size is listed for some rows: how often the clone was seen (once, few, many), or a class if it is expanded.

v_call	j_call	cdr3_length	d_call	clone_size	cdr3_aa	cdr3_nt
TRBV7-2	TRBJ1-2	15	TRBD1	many	CAISLQGAPGYGYTF	TGTGCCATTTCCCTTCAGGGGGCTCCCGGCTATGGCTACACCTTC
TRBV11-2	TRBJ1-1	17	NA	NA	CASSPGTPKAHYTEAFF	TGTGCCAGCAGCCCCGGGACACCCAAAGCCCACTACACTGAAGCTTTCTTT
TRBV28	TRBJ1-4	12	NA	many	CASSFGNEKLFF	TGTGCCAGCAGTTTCGGGAATGAAAAACTGTTTTTT
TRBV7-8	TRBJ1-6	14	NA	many	CASSLVLSGSPLHF	TGTGCCAGCAGCTTAGTACTTTCTGGTTCACCCCTCCACTTT
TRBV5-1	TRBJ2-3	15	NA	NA	CASSLDVGSTDTQYF	TGCGCCAGCAGCTTGGATGTGGGCAGCACAGATACGCAGTATTTT
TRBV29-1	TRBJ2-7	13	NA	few	CSVEGRTSYEQYF	TGCAGCGTTGAAGGGAGGACGAGCTACGAGCAGTACTTC
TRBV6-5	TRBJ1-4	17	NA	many	CASRQTGVTATNEKLFF	TGTGCCAGCAGACAGACCGGGGTAACAGCAACTAATGAAAAACTGTTTTTT
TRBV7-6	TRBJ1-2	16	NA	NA	CASSLGQPPSNYGYTF	TGTGCCAGCAGCTTAGGGCAGCCCCCGTCTAACTATGGCTACACCTTC
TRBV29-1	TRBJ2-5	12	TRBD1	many	CSVATGSETQYF	TGCAGCGTTGCGACAGGGAGTGAGACCCAGTACTTC
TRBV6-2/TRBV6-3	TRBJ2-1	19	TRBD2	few	CASSNPGLAGEGMYNEQFF	TGTGCCAGCAGTAACCCCGGACTAGCGGGGGAGGGAATGTACAATGAGCAGTTCTTC
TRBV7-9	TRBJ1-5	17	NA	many	CASSTSAQGLLGQPQHF	TGTGCCAGCAGCACCAGCGCTCAAGGCCTCCTCGGTCAGCCCCAGCATTTT
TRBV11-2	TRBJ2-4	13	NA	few	CASSLDSGNIQYF	TGTGCCAGCAGCTTAGATTCCGGGAACATTCAGTACTTC
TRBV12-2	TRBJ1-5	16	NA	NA	CASRLLKTGVGQPQHF	TGTGCAAGTCGCTTACTCAAGACAGGGGTAGGCCAGCCCCAGCATTTT
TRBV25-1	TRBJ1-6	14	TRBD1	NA	CASSDGDRLTSHHF	TGTGCCAGCAGTGACGGGGACAGATTAACATCCCACCACTTT
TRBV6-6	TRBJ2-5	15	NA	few	CASSYSTGKKSPQYF	TGTGCCAGCAGTTACTCAACTGGCAAAAAAAGTCCCCAGTACTTC
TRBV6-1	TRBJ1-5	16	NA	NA	CASSNPGGGRNQPQHF	TGTGCCAGCAGTAATCCCGGGGGCGGGCGAAATCAGCCCCAGCATTTT
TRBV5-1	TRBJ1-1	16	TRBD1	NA	CASSLVMTGMNTEAFF	TGCGCCAGCAGCTTGGTGATGACAGGGATGAACACTGAAGCTTTCTTT
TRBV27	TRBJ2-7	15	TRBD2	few	CASSSGTSGRYEQYF	TGTGCCAGCAGTTCGGGGACTAGCGGGAGGTACGAGCAGTACTTC
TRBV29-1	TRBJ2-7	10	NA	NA	CSVGGYEQYF	TGCAGCGTGGGGGGCTACGAGCAGTACTTC
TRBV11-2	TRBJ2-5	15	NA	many	CASSRGRGGGETQYF	TGTGCCAGCAGCAGAGGACGGGGAGGGGGAGAGACCCAGTACTTC
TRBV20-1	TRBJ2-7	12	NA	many	CSASDRSYEQYF	TGCAGTGCTAGCGACCGCTCCTACGAGCAGTACTTC
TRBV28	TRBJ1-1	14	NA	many	CASSLGPVNTEAFF	TGTGCCAGCAGTTTAGGCCCAGTTAACACTGAAGCTTTCTTT
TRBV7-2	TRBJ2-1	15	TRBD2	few	CASSPESTSGRAQFF	TGTGCCAGCAGCCCCGAATCGACTAGCGGGAGGGCACAGTTCTTC
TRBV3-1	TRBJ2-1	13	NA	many	CASSQAHTRQQFF	TGTGCCAGCAGCCAAGCCCATACAAGACAGCAGTTCTTC
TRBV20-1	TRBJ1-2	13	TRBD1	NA	CSAEKDRGYGYTF	TGCAGTGCTGAGAAGGACAGGGGTTATGGCTACACCTTC
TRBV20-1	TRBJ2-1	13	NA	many	CSARDRATDEQFF	TGCAGTGCTAGAGATCGGGCCACCGATGAGCAGTTCTTC
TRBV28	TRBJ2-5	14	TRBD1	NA	CASRSTGGLETQYF	TGTGCCAGCAGGTCTACAGGGGGCTTAGAGACCCAGTACTTC
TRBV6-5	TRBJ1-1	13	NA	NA	CASSYNGNTEAFF	TGTGCCAGCAGTTACAACGGGAACACTGAAGCTTTCTTT
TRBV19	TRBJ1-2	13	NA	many	CASSTGQTYGYTF	TGTGCCAGTAGTACCGGACAGACATATGGCTACACCTTC
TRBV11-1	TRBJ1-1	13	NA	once	CASSEESNTEAFF	TGTGCCAGCAGCGAGGAATCCAACACTGAAGCTTTCTTT
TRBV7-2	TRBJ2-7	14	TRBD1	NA	CASSRRTGNHEQYF	TGTGCCAGCAGCCGGAGGACAGGAAACCACGAGCAGTACTTC
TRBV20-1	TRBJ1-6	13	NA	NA	CSAGDRWNSPLHF	TGCAGTGCTGGCGACAGATGGAATTCACCCCTCCACTTT
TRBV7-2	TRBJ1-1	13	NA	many	CASSLDRNTEAFF	TGTGCCAGCAGCTTAGACAGGAACACTGAAGCTTTCTTT
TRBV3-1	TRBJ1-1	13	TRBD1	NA	CASSRTGDTEAFF	TGTGCCAGCAGCCGAACAGGGGACACTGAAGCTTTCTTT
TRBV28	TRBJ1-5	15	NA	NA	CASSLGQRINQPQHF	TGTGCCAGCAGTTTAGGACAACGGATCAATCAGCCCCAGCATTTT
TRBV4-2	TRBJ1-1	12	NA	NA	CAAGRGNTEAFF	TGTGCCGCCGGGCGGGGGAACACTGAAGCTTTCTTT
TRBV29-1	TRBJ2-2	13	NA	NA	CSVAGAITGELFF	TGCAGCGTTGCAGGGGCCATCACCGGGGAGCTGTTTTTT
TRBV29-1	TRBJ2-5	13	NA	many	CSVTEPGLETQYF	TGCAGCGTTACCGAGCCAGGGTTGGAGACCCAGTACTTC
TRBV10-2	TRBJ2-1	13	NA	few	CASFDAGVPPGIF	TGCGCCAGCTTCGATGCCGGGGTCCCTCCTGGGATCTTC
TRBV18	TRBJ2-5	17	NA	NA	CASSPLSGNQPITAQYF	TGTGCCAGCTCACCACTGAGTGGAAACCAGCCCATTACGGCCCAGTACTTC
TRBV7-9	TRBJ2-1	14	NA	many	CASSTQQTGAEQFF	TGTGCCAGCTCGACCCAGCAGACGGGGGCTGAGCAGTTCTTC
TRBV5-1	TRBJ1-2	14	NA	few	CASSSSGLNYGYTF	TGCGCCAGCAGTAGTTCGGGGCTTAACTATGGCTACACCTTC